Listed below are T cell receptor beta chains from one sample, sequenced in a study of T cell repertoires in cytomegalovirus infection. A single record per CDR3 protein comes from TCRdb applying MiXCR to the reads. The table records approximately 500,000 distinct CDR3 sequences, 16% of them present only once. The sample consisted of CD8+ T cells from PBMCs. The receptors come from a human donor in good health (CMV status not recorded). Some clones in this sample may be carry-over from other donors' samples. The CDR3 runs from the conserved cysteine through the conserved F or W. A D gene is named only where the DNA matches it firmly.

CASLRGGTSSYNEQFF | . | TRBV27
CASGSSGSFGELFF | . | TRBV12-5
CASSVRGRQRDHTDTQYF | TRBD2 | TRBV9
CASSVYAGGSNEQFF | TRBD2 | TRBV28
CASRSPGELFF | . | TRBV5-1
CAIRGSDEQFF | . | TRBV10-3
CASSLGLRDRDNEQFF | TRBD1 | TRBV6-5
CATSRRQAWGEQFF | . | TRBV15
CASSRSQGYTEAFF | . | TRBV6-1
CASSLEPGYANTGELFF | . | TRBV5-5
CASSPEVGNEQFF | . | TRBV28
CASSYIGTRGGYTF | . | TRBV12-3/TRBV12-4
CASSDGPEAFF | . | TRBV6-4
CASSLFGTAQETQYF | . | TRBV27
CSAQRPSSSYEQYF | . | TRBV20-1
CASSPWRGRRNTEAFF | . | TRBV2
CASTFTQGRSYNEQFF | . | TRBV12-3/TRBV12-4
CASSLMTGTDYGYTF | TRBD1 | TRBV7-9
CASSLPPDRGGTGELFF | . | TRBV7-9
CASSLGRGLSYEQYF | . | TRBV5-5
CAWSVGDANEQFF | . | TRBV30
CASSLDSRASTDTQYF | . | TRBV7-3
CASSQEVRTPDTQYF | . | TRBV4-2
CASSLILNRNTDTQYF | . | TRBV28
CASEDGQGAYEQFF | TRBD1 | TRBV7-6
CASRLTDREAYNEQFF | . | TRBV7-9
CASRGLADYEQYF | TRBD2 | TRBV25-1
CASSSPPGTDTQYF | . | TRBV27
CASSRVGTLQFF | . | TRBV12-3/TRBV12-4
CASSQDGRTVYNSPLHF | . | TRBV3-1
CASTYREHTGELFF | . | TRBV25-1
CASSDAQNEKLFF | . | TRBV5-1
CASSLAGGADEQYF | TRBD2 | TRBV11-1
CASSLNTPSYPSTDTQYF | . | TRBV7-6
CASSLGEYYGYTF | . | TRBV6-5
CASSELGEGDTQYF | . | TRBV2
CASSPQTVTSGAYEQYF | TRBD2 | TRBV27
CASSTRLDFGEQYF | . | TRBV7-2
CATGPGTGVHNTGELFF | TRBD1 | TRBV6-6
CASSPLVRRGGYEQYF | . | TRBV28
CASSSPDENTEAFF | . | TRBV5-4
CASSFRGGPNQPQHF | . | TRBV7-9
CASSLASGRTNEKLFF | . | TRBV7-9
CASSLVAGTNEPHEQYF | . | TRBV7-9
CASRPGNQPQHF | . | TRBV12-3/TRBV12-4
CASSYRTRRYGYTF | . | TRBV27
CASSYLGTGELFF | . | TRBV6-6
CASISSSNTEAFF | . | TRBV7-9
CASSFLQGIDEKLFF | TRBD1 | TRBV28
CASSPEPGAHEQYF | . | TRBV7-2
CASKMTGERFRYGYTF | TRBD1 | TRBV19